One T cell receptor (beta chain) is described in this entry. Its antigen is unknown. These data are taken from a study of T-cell memory formation after mild COVID-19. Study information: TCR clusters mostly belonged to single donors.

Overall study results and limits: Clones which contracted sat mainly in CM and EM if CD4+, and in EMRA if CD8+.

TCRdb reprocessed the 5' RACE reads with MiXCR, giving one entry per CDR3 protein. The table records more than 400,000 distinct CDR3 sequences, 18% of them present only once. The CDR3 totals 14 residues. CDR1 LGHNA and CDR2 YSLEER come from the germline V gene. Trimming left V 1 base short and J 4 bases short, with 8 bases between. The V gene is TRBV4-3, the J gene TRBJ2-1; D might be TRBD1 (6 bases). The sample comprised PBMCs or a T cell subset sorted from them (not recorded which). This sequence originates from an adult woman who had mild COVID-19 (a few samples of this study predate the infection). Cell type and time point are not known. CDR3 coding DNA: TGCGCCAGCAGCCAAGTTCAGGGGTACAATGAGCAGTTCTTC. This gives the protein CASSQVQGYNEQFF.